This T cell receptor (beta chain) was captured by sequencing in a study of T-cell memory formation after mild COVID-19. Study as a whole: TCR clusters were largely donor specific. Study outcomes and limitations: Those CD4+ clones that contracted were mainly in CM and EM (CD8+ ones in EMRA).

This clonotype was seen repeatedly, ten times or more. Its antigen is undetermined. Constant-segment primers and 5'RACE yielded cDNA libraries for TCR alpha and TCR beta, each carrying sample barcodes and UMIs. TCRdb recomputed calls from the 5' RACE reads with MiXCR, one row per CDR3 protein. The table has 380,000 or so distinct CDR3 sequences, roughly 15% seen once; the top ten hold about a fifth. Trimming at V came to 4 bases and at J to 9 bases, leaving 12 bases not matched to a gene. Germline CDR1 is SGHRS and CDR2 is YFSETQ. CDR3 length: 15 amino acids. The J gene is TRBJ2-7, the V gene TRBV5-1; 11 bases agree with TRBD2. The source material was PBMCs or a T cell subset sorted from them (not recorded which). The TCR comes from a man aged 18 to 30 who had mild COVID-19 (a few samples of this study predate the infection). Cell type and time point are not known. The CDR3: CASSIAGTSGPSQYF. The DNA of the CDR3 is TGCGCCAGCAGCATTGCCGGGACTAGCGGCCCCTCGCAGTACTTC.